This TCR beta chain was found in a study of shared clonotypes between healthy human individuals. With regard to this clone: The antigen remains undetermined.

Sequencing used immunoSEQ multiplex PCR; TCRdb keeps in-frame clones, though not all of them. The sample records approximately 2.3 million clones, more than 85% being singletons. Study-wide points: Represented diversity (both genetic and exposure-history) was limited by the small number of donors.

Germline assignment: CDR1 SNHLY and CDR2 FYNNEI. V was cut by 4 bases and J by 7 bases, with 17 bases left in between. This CDR3 region has 15 residues. This clonotype was sampled from a young man in good health. Some clones in this sample may be carry-over from other donors' samples. Sequencing used naive CD4+ T cells from PBMCs. Subset specified: CD45RA+ positively selected. The V call is TRBV2, the J call TRBJ1-5, with a tentative D call TRBD1 (5 bases). As DNA, the CDR3 is TGTGCCAGCAGTGCAACTTCAGGGTCGGGGCAGCCCCAGCATTTT. Protein sequence: CASSATSGSGQPQHF.